This T cell receptor beta chain was profiled in a study of cytomegalovirus exposure and HLA in healthy donors. Whole-study results and caveats: Follow-up analysis later connected one missense variant in DCLRE1C with trimming of TCR beta V- and J-genes.

In regard to this clone: Its specificity is not known.

Germline CDR1 SGHAT, CDR2 FQNNGV. The V end was cut by 1 base, the J end by 4 bases, with 23 bases between. This CDR3 comprises 19 residues. Primers included in the PCR were 60 Vbeta and 13 Jbeta primers. Authors' methods: Around 76 million unique TCR beta chains, roughly 10 million shared, were counted in a later analysis. Here immunoSEQ multiplex PCR was the method, and the copy in TCRdb shows in-frame clones only, minus some. V and J calls and clone size are given by that table; D and trimming were obtained from the DNA. The sample comprises 50,000 to 65,000 clones, roughly 71% of which are singletons, and around 25% rests with the top ten.

This sequence joins TRBV11-2 and TRBJ2-1, with D perhaps TRBD2 (6 bases). The sample comprised PBMCs. The receptor was isolated from a man over 45 in good health and CMV-seropositive. The CDR3 region has the DNA TGTGCCAGCAGCTTAGTTACGAGAGGGACTTATGGACGGTACAATGAGCAGTTCTTC. Its protein is CASSLVTRGTYGRYNEQFF. Together with reference TRBV11-2 and TRBJ2-1, the CDR3 gives the full variable domain: EAGVAQSPRYKIIEKRQSVAFWCNPISGHATLYWYQQILGQGPKLLIQFQNNGVVDDSQLPKDRFSAERLKGVDSTLKIQPAKLEDSAVYLCASSLVTRGTYGRYNEQFFGPGTRLTVL.